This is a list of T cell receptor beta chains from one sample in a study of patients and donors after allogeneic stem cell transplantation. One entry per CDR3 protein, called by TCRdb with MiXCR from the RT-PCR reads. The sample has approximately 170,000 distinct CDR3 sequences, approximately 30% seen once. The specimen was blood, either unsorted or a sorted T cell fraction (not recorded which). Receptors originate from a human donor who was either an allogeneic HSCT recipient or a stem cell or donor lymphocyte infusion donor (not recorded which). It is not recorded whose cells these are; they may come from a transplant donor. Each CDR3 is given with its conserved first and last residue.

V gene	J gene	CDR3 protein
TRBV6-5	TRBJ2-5	CASSYSGLAGGGETQYF
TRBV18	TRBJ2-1	CASSPGDEQFF
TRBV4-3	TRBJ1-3	CASSQDQTGSNSGNTIYF
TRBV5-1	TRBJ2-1	CASSGETSGSNEQFF
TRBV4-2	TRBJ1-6	CASSQDPAAYNSPLHF
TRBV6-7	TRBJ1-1	CASSYAENTEAFF
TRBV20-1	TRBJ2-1	CSARIGLGEDEQFF
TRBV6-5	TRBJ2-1	CASSYSAGVNEQFF
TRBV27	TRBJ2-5	CASSWATSQETQYF
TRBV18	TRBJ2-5	CASSPGYGQETQYF
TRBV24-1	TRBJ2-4	CATSDSGTGSNIQYF
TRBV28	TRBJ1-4	CASSSTANEKLFF
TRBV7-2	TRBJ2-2	CASSPPSGRTGELFF
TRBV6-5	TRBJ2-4	CASSYGTISTGAIQYF
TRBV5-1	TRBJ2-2	CASSWTSGRAGGELFF
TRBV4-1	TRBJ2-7	CASSQGQGVSYEQYF
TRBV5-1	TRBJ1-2	CASSLSGDGYTF
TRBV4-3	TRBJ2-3	CASSQVETSWGLSTDTQYF
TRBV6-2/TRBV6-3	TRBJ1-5	CASSYLRPTSNQPQHF
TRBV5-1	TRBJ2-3	CASSRTPTDTQYF
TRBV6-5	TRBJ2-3	CASSYSSFTDTQYF
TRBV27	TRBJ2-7	CASSYSDESYEQYF
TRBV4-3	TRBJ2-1	CASSQVGTGRNNEQFF
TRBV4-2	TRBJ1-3	CASSHALGNTIYF
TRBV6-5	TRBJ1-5	CASSRIPEQPQHF
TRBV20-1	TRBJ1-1	CSADVSGPVAFF
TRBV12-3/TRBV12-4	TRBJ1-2	CASSLDRDRPNYGYTF
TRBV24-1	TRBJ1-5	CATAGPDSNQPQHF
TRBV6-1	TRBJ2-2	CASSEVYTGELFF
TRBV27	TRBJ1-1	CASSQQGWYTEAFF
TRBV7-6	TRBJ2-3	CASSIFTDTQYF
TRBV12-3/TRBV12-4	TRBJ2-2	CASRQGSTGELFF
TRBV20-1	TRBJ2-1	CSARVGNEQFF
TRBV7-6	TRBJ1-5	CASSSGLGRENNQPQHF
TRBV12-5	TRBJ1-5	CASGPSMAQHF
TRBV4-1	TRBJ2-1	CASSQEGGLYEIF
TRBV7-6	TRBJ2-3	CASKRQGSDTQYF
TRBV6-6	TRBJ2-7	CASSYDRTYEQYF
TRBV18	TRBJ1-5	CASSPLEGNQPQHF
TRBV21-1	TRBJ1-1	CASSKGGGPTNTEAFF
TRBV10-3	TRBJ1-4	CAISGASPQEKLFF
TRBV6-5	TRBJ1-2	CASSTHRTVYGYTF